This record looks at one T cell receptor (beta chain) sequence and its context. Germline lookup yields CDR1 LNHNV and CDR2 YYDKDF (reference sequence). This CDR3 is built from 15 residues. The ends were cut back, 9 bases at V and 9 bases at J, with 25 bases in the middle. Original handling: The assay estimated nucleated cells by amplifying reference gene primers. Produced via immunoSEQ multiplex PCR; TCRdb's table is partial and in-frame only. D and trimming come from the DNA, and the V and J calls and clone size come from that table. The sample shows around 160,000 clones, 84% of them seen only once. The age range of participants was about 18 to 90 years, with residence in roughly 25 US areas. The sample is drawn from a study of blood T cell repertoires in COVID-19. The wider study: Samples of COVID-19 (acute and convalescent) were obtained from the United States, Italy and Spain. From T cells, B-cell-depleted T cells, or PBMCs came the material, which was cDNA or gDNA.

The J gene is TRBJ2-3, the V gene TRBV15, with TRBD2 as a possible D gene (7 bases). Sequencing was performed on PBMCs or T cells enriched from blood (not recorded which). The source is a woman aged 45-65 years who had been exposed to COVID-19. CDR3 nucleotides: TGTGCCACGGGTGTGGGTGGGGGGGCCCGTTGGACGCAGTATTTT. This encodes CATGVGGGARWTQYF.